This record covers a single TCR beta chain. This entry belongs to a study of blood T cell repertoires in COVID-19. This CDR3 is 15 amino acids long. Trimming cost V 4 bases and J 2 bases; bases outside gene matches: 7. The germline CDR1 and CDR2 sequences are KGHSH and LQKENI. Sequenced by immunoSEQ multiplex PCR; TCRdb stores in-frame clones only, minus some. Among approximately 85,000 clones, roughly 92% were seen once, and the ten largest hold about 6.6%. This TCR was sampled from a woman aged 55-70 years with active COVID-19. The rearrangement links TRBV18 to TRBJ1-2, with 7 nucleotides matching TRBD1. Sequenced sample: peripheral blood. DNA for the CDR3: TGTGCCAGCTCACTAGGGACAGAACAAAACTATGGCTACACCTTC. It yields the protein CASSLGTEQNYGYTF.